Following are 24 T cell receptor beta chains from one sample sequenced in a study of T cell responses to AZD1222 COVID-19 vaccine. Produced via immunoSEQ multiplex PCR; TCRdb's table is partial and in-frame only. The table records 130,000 to 150,000 clones, 89% of them present only once. The starting material was peripheral blood, obtained on day 0 of AZD1222 vaccination. These TCRs come from an adult in good health.

V is TRBV15 and J is TRBJ2-5; D gene ambiguous. The germline V gene has CDR1 LNHNV and CDR2 YYDKDF (reference sequence). The V end lost 1 base, the J end lost 3 bases, and 3 bases lay between the germline ends. The CDR3 covers 12 residues. The CDR3 loop reads CATSRVEETQYF. The CDR3 DNA reads TGTGCCACCAGCAGAGTTGAAGAGACCCAGTACTTC.

The count of this clone is one. The chain employs TRBV6-2 or TRBV6-3 and TRBJ2-7; either TRBD1 or TRBD2 may fit D (5 bases each). V lost 4 bases, J lost 2 bases, and 12 bases lay in between. The CDR3 has 14 amino acids. CDR1 and CDR2 from the germline V gene are MNHEY and SVGEGT. CDR3 region: CASSSGTEPYEQYF. Here the CDR3 DNA reads TGTGCCAGCAGTTCCGGGACGGAACCCTACGAGCAGTACTTC.

This clone was seen only a few times. The CDR3 sequence: CASRQTATNEKLFF. CDR3 nucleotides: TGTGCCAGCAGGCAGACAGCAACTAATGAAAAACTGTTTTTT. The chain combines TRBV2 with TRBJ1-4, with D perhaps matching TRBD1 (5 bases). The germline V and J ends were trimmed by 6 bases and 0 bases, with 8 bases remaining between them. Germline values: CDR1 SNHLY, CDR2 FYNNEI. The CDR3 length is 14 residues.

The sample holds a few counts of this clone. V usage is TRBV9 and J usage is TRBJ2-1, with D uncertain. This CDR3 spans 13 amino acids. Germline CDR1 SGDLS, CDR2 YYNGEE. V lost 4 bases and J lost 10, with 15 bases in between. DNA of the CDR3: TGTGCCAGCAGCACCCACTTCTCCCGGGAGCAGTTCTTC. Its protein is CASSTHFSREQFF.

This clone was found once. V usage is TRBV24-1 and J usage is TRBJ2-7; the match to TRBD1 covers 8 bases. V was pared by 4 bases and J by 0 bases, with 7 bases of the junction left unmatched. The germline gives CDR1 KGHDR, CDR2 SFDVKD. The CDR3 is made up of 16 amino acids. DNA of the CDR3: TGTGCCACCAGTGAAACCGGGACAGGTGACTCCTACGAGCAGTACTTC. Translating it yields CATSETGTGDSYEQYF.

The chain carries TRBV27 and TRBJ2-1; D is uncertain. There are 16 residues in the CDR3. Germline CDR1 is MNHEY and CDR2 is SMNVEV (reference sequence). Trimming shortened V by 6 bases and J by 6 bases, and 21 bases separated the two germline ends. CDR3 loop: CASSLTAAPDLNEQFF. As DNA, the CDR3 is TGTGCCAGCAGCCTAACTGCTGCACCCGACCTCAATGAGCAGTTCTTC.

Written as DNA, the CDR3 is TGTGCCAGCCGGGTTGGGGGGAGAAGGACAGATACGCAGTATTTT. Translating it yields CASRVGGRRTDTQYF. The V call is TRBV6-5, the J call TRBJ2-3; TRBD2 might be the D (6 bases). V was clipped by 8 bases and J by 3 bases, with 18 bases between them. CDR1 and CDR2 from the germline V gene are MNHEY and SVGAGI. The CDR3 is 15 residues long.

This clone was observed a handful of times. This chain connects TRBV10-3 to TRBJ1-2; possible D gene TRBD1, 5 bases. The germline gives CDR1 ENHRY, CDR2 SYGVKD. Trimming pared 5 bases from V and 4 bases from J, leaving 8 bases between. This CDR3 has 12 residues. CDR3 sequence: CAISQGLYGYTF. DNA for the CDR3: TGTGCCATCAGTCAGGGACTCTATGGCTACACCTTC.

This CDR3 is CASSRDRVGEQYF. CDR3 in DNA: TGTGCCAGCAGCCGGGACAGGGTCGGCGAGCAGTACTTC. The rearrangement links TRBV6-5 to TRBJ2-7, with 9 bases lining up with TRBD1. The CDR3 totals 13 residues. Trimming cost V 6 bases and J 6 bases; bases outside gene matches: 6. CDR1 MNHEY and CDR2 SVGAGI come from the germline V gene.

The rearrangement joins TRBV18 to TRBJ2-3; TRBD1 matches 8 bases. Trimming at V came to 3 bases and at J to 2 bases, leaving 7 bases not matched to a gene. This CDR3 has 16 residues. In germline, CDR1 is KGHSH, CDR2 LQKENI. The CDR3, as DNA: TGTGCCAGCTCACCTCGGACAGGGCGTTACACAGATACGCAGTATTTT. Translated, it gives CASSPRTGRYTDTQYF.

V usage is TRBV19 and J usage is TRBJ1-2; the match to TRBD1 covers 10 bases. The junction had 10 bases not matched to a gene; V was cut back by 4 bases and J by 5 bases. The CDR3 totals 16 residues. Germline lookup yields CDR1 LNHDA and CDR2 SQIVND (reference sequence). The CDR3 loop reads CASSSTGTGAFYGYTF. The CDR3 DNA reads as TGTGCCAGTAGTAGCACCGGGACAGGGGCTTTTTATGGCTACACCTTC.

The V gene is TRBV11-3, the J gene TRBJ1-1, with a tentative D call TRBD1 (5 bases). From germline, CDR1 is SGHNT and CDR2 YENEEA. This CDR3 has 13 amino acids. V shed 5 bases and J shed 11 bases, with 18 bases lying between them. CDR3 DNA: TGTGCCAGCAGCCCCCCCAAGGCAGGGCAGGCTTTCTTT. Translating it yields CASSPPKAGQAFF.

V and J are TRBV4-1 and TRBJ1-6; D unclear. Trimming shortened V by 5 bases and J by 10 bases, and 24 bases separated the two germline ends. The V gene's germline CDR1 is MGHRA and CDR2 YSYEKL. The CDR3 runs 17 residues. The CDR3 DNA follows: TGCGCCAGCAGCACGAGAGTGGGTCGAGGTCTCGGATCACCCCTCCACTTT. Translated, it gives CASSTRVGRGLGSPLHF.

V usage is TRBV27 and J usage is TRBJ2-1, with 12 bases that match TRBD2. Trimming removed 4 bases from V and 4 bases from J; junction bases left unmatched: 8. The CDR3 extends over 17 amino acids. Germline lookup yields CDR1 MNHEY and CDR2 SMNVEV (reference sequence). CDR3 residues: CASSYPRLAGDYNEQFF. The DNA of the CDR3 is TGTGCCAGCAGTTATCCCAGACTAGCGGGAGATTACAATGAGCAGTTCTTC.

The chain employs TRBV28 and TRBJ2-4; no definite D call. V lost 6 bases and J lost 0, with 15 bases in between. Germline V gene sequence: CDR1 MDHEN, CDR2 SYDVKM. This CDR3 is built from 16 residues. The CDR3 nucleotides read TGTGCCAGCAGCTCCCCGGAAGTCCTAGCCAAAAACATTCAGTACTTC. It encodes CASSSPEVLAKNIQYF.

The chain is built from TRBV28 and TRBJ1-1; D is unresolved. V dropped 8 bases and J dropped 13 bases, with 17 bases sitting between them. The germline V gene encodes CDR1 MDHEN and CDR2 SYDVKM. This CDR3 spans 11 amino acids. Written as DNA, the CDR3 is TGTGCCAGCGCAGGTCGAGTAAACGTTTTCTTT. This translates into CASAGRVNVFF.

This sequence joins TRBV7-2 and TRBJ2-7, with D perhaps being TRBD1 or TRBD2 (5 bases each). This CDR3 spans 15 amino acids. Trimming pared 2 bases from V and 7 bases from J, leaving 18 bases between. The V gene's germline CDR1 is SGHTA and CDR2 FQGNSA. CDR3 sequence reads: CASSLMGPGSEEQYF. CDR3 bases: TGTGCCAGCAGCTTAATGGGACCAGGGAGTGAAGAGCAGTACTTC.

Only one count was recorded for this clone. The rearrangement uses TRBV14 and TRBJ2-3, with D hard to call. Germline CDR1 and CDR2: SGHDN and FVKESK. Trimming took 4 bases from V and 3 from J, leaving 11 bases between them. The CDR3 is 14 amino acids. The CDR3 reads CASSPHTGTDTQYF. The CDR3 nucleotides are TGTGCCAGCAGCCCGCACACTGGGACAGATACGCAGTATTTT.

This clone occurred once. V usage is TRBV23-1 and J usage is TRBJ2-7; unclear D gene. TRBV23-1 is an open reading frame, and its role is uncertain. Trimming cost V 0 bases and J 2 bases, with 14 bases left between them. There are 16 residues in the CDR3. CDR3 region: CASSQSTARKPYEQYF. CDR3 DNA: TGCGCCAGCAGTCAATCCACGGCGCGGAAACCCTACGAGCAGTACTTC.

V usage is TRBV7-9 and J usage is TRBJ2-7; D is ambiguous. Germline V gene lookup returns CDR1 SEHNR and CDR2 FQNEAQ (reference sequence). The length of the CDR3 is 14 residues. The V end lost 1 base, the J end lost 6 bases, and 13 bases lay between the germline ends. As DNA, the CDR3 is TGTGCCAGCAGCTTAGTTAAGCCCGGGCTCGAGCAGTACTTC. This sequence encodes CASSLVKPGLEQYF.

The chain carries TRBV2 and TRBJ2-3; possibly TRBD2 for D (5 bases). Trimming took off 6 bases at V and 2 bases at J, with 15 bases between the two ends. CDR3 length equals 15 residues. Germline lookup yields CDR1 SNHLY and CDR2 FYNNEI. The CDR3 bases are TGTGCCAGCAGCTCAAGCGGTCATTCCACAGATACGCAGTATTTT. It encodes CASSSSGHSTDTQYF.

The chain links TRBV10-3 to TRBJ2-7; 8 nucleotides line up with TRBD1. Trimming removed 3 bases from V and 0 bases from J; junction bases left unmatched: 7. The length of the CDR3 is 16 residues. CDR1 is ENHRY and CDR2 is SYGVKD in the germline V gene. Here the CDR3 reads CAISDPGQGLSYEQYF. CDR3 sequence (DNA): TGTGCCATCAGTGACCCTGGACAGGGCCTCTCCTACGAGCAGTACTTC.

The gene calls are TRBV7-2 and TRBJ2-5, with a weak D call TRBD1 (6 bases). Germline CDR1 is SGHTA and CDR2 is FQGNSA. V lost 5 bases and J lost 4, with 11 bases in between. This CDR3 is built from 13 residues. The CDR3 region is CASSRDNGETQYF. CDR3 bases: TGTGCCAGCAGCCGGGACAACGGAGAGACCCAGTACTTC.

This clone was recorded only once. The chain is built from TRBV21-1 and TRBJ1-6; the D segment call TRBD1 is taken from the table without a DNA check. TRBV21-1 is a pseudogene. CDR3 size: 15 residues. The CDR3 protein is CASSKKPCGNSPLHF. As DNA, the CDR3 is TGTGCCAGCAGCAAAAAACCCTGTGGCAATTCACCCCTCCACTTT.